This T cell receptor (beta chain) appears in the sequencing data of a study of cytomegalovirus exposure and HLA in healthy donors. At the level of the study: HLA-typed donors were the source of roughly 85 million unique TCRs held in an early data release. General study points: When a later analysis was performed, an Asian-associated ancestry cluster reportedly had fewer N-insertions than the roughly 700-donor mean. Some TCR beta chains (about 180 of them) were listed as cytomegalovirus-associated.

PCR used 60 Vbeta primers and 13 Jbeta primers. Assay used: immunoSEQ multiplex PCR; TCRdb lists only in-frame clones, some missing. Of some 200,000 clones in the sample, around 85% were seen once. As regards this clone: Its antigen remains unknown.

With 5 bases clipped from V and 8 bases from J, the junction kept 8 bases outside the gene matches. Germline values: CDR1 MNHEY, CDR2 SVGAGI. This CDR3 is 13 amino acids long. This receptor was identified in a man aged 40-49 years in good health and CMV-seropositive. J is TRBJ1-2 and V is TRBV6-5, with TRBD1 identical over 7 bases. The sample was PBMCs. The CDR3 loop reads CASSPTGESGYTF. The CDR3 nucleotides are TGTGCCAGCAGTCCAACAGGGGAAAGCGGCTACACCTTC.